The 24 T cell receptor beta chains in this list originate from one sample, sequenced in a study of OX40 agonist ivuxolimab in advanced cancers. The library was generated by the immunoSEQ multiplex PCR assay. As stored in TCRdb, this immuneACCESS dataset retains in-frame rearrangements with V and J assigned. A fraction of the clones does not appear; measured against another copy, unresolved V genes explain less than half of the discrepancy, and the remainder lacks a known reason. A total of tens of thousands of clones appear in this sample, 80% to 90% of them only once. The leading ten clones occupy approximately 1.9% of the sample. This material consisted of CD4+ or CD8+ T cells sorted from blood, taken in a trial of the OX40 agonist ivuxolimab. The receptor source for this set is an adult with an advanced solid tumor such as melanoma, head and neck, liver or kidney cancer.

The V call is TRBV28, the J call TRBJ2-1, with 9 nucleotides matching TRBD2. Germline assignment: CDR1 MDHEN and CDR2 SYDVKM. V lost 6 bases to trimming and J lost 5 bases; unmatched junction nucleotides: 5. This CDR3 has 14 residues. DNA for the CDR3: TGTGCCAGCAGCCTGGGACTAGCCAACAATGAGCAGTTCTTC. Protein product: CASSLGLANNEQFF.

The chain recombines TRBV28 with TRBJ1-5, with TRBD1 matching 7 bases. Germline V gives CDR1 MDHEN, CDR2 SYDVKM. The CDR3 sequence is 15 residues long. J was trimmed by 2 bases and V by 10 bases; bases with no gene match: 11. In DNA form, the CDR3 reads TGTGCCACCCTCGTTCCACAGGGGCGCAATCAGCCCCAGCATTTT. It encodes CATLVPQGRNQPQHF.

This clone was recorded once. This chain connects TRBV10-3 to TRBJ2-1; 8 bases are a match to TRBD2. The trim removed 0 bases at V and 10 bases at J, leaving 2 bases unmatched. Germline values: CDR1 ENHRY, CDR2 SYGVKD. The CDR3 runs 13 residues. The CDR3 region is CAISESAGGEQFF. In nucleotides, the CDR3 is TGTGCCATCAGTGAGTCCGCGGGAGGAGAGCAGTTCTTC.

This rearrangement joins TRBV30 to TRBJ2-6, with D uncertain. This CDR3 has 13 residues. Germline V gene data show CDR1 as GTSNPN and CDR2 as SVGIG (reference sequence). For the CDR3, the DNA is TGTGCTGCGAGGAGAGCTGGGGCCAACGTCCTGACTTTC. Its protein is CAARRAGANVLTF.

In the case of this clone: One base away lies a much larger clone, so this may be a sequencing read error. Other nucleotide sequences in the sample specify the same CDR3. The V call is TRBV6-5, the J call TRBJ2-3; D might be TRBD2 (8 bases). Per the germline V gene, CDR1 is MNHEY and CDR2 is SVGAGI. V lost 0 bases, J lost 7 bases, and 17 bases lay in between. This CDR3 region has 16 residues. The CDR3 spells CASSYSQGGGGHTQYF. Here the CDR3 DNA reads TGTGCCAGCAGTTACTCGCAAGGGGGCGGGGGGCATACGCAGTATTTT.

The J gene is TRBJ1-1, the V gene TRBV4-3; 7 nucleotides line up with TRBD1. Germline V gene data show CDR1 as LGHNA and CDR2 as YSLEER. The CDR3 loop spans 14 amino acids. V lost 4 bases, J lost 0 bases, and 2 bases stayed unmatched. This CDR3 reads CASSLGTVNTEAFF. The CDR3 DNA reads as TGCGCCAGCAGCCTGGGGACAGTGAACACTGAAGCTTTCTTT.

The chain joins TRBV18 to TRBJ2-3, with a weak D call TRBD2 (7 bases). CDR1 is KGHSH and CDR2 is LQKENI in the germline V gene. The CDR3 is 17 amino acids. V was trimmed by 5 bases and J by 1 base, leaving 19 bases between them. CDR3 amino acids: CASSVGPPGGRTDTQYF. The CDR3 coding sequence is TGTGCCAGCTCAGTAGGGCCCCCGGGGGGCCGCACAGATACGCAGTATTTT. Full variable domain (rest looked up from reference TRBV18 and TRBJ2-3): NAGVMQNPRHLVRRRGQEARLRCSPMKGHSHVYWYRQLPEEGLKFMVYLQKENIIDESGMPKERFSAEFPKEGPSILRIQQVVRGDSAAYFCASSVGPPGGRTDTQYFGPGTRLTVL.

In DNA, the CDR3 is TGCGCCAGCAGCCCAGGACTAGCGGCAACCGGGGAGCTGTTTTTT. Residues: CASSPGLAATGELFF. The V call is TRBV5-1, the J call TRBJ2-2; 10 bases align to TRBD2. V trimming: 4 bases; J trimming: 5 bases; junction bases outside the gene matches: 5. From germline, CDR1 is SGHRS and CDR2 YFSETQ. This CDR3 is built from 15 residues. The variable domain in full, with the rest retrieved from reference TRBV5-1 and TRBJ2-2, is KAGVTQTPRYLIKTRGQQVTLSCSPISGHRSVSWYQQTPGQGLQFLFEYFSETQRNKGNFPGRFSGRQFSNSRSEMNVSTLELGDSALYLCASSPGLAATGELFFGEGSRLTVL.

V and J are TRBV6-5 and TRBJ2-1, with D unresolved. CDR1 MNHEY and CDR2 SVGAGI come from the germline V gene. The ends were cut back, 7 bases at V and 4 bases at J, with 14 bases in the middle. The CDR3 extends over 14 amino acids. CDR3 sequence: CASTRRAAYNEQFF. In DNA, the CDR3 is TGTGCCAGCACCAGACGAGCAGCGTACAATGAGCAGTTCTTC.

V and J are TRBV29-1 and TRBJ1-1; D gene uncertain. Per germline, CDR1 SQVTM and CDR2 ANQGSEA. The CDR3 extends over 11 amino acids. Trimming pared 5 bases from V and 7 bases from J, leaving 11 bases between. CDR3 nucleotides: TGCAGCGTTTCTGGAGGACTTGAAGCTTTCTTT. Its protein product is CSVSGGLEAFF.

The chain couples TRBV18 to TRBJ2-5; D gene ambiguous. Looked up from germline, CDR1 is KGHSH and CDR2 is LQKENI. V shed 4 bases and J shed 2 bases, with 8 bases lying between them. There are 13 residues in the CDR3. The CDR3 region is CASSLRIQETQYF. Here the CDR3 DNA reads TGTGCCAGCTCACTCCGGATACAAGAGACCCAGTACTTC.

V gene TRBV4-2 combines with J gene TRBJ1-4; D is perhaps TRBD1 (5 bases). CDR1 is LGHNA, CDR2 YNFKEQ, per germline. The CDR3 is 16 amino acids. V shed 4 bases and J shed 8 bases, with 20 bases lying between them. CDR3 sequence: CASSPYPTAVKEKLFF. The DNA for the CDR3 is TGTGCCAGCAGCCCCTACCCGACAGCGGTTAAAGAAAAACTGTTTTTT.

This rearrangement joins TRBV2 to TRBJ1-1; D possibly corresponds to TRBD1 (5 bases). CDR3 length: 14 amino acids. With 8 bases removed from V and 1 base from J, the gap between germline ends came to 14 bases. Germline V gene sequence: CDR1 SNHLY, CDR2 FYNNEI. CDR3: CASSREGWNTEAFF. The CDR3, as DNA: TGTGCCAGCTCGCGGGAGGGGTGGAACACTGAAGCTTTCTTT.

The V and J genes are TRBV7-8 and TRBJ1-1, with a weak D call TRBD1 (5 bases). Germline V gene lookup returns CDR1 SGHVS and CDR2 FQNEAQ. Trimming left V 5 bases short and J 1 base short, with 11 bases between. CDR3 length equals 14 residues. This CDR3 is CASSRGNSNTEAFF. The CDR3 region has the DNA TGTGCCAGCAGCAGGGGCAACTCGAACACTGAAGCTTTCTTT.

The chain employs TRBV2 and TRBJ1-3, with D unresolved. V gave up 2 bases and J gave up 0 bases, with 8 bases separating them. This CDR3 contains 15 residues. Germline CDR1 reads SNHLY; CDR2 reads FYNNEI. CDR3 loop: CASSESQLSGNTIYF. The CDR3 DNA sequence: TGTGCCAGCAGTGAATCTCAGCTCTCTGGAAACACCATATATTTT.

The chain couples TRBV9 to TRBJ1-2; TRBD1 aligns across 8 bases. Germline-derived CDR1 and CDR2 are SGDLS and YYNGEE. Trimming removed 0 bases from V and 4 bases from J; junction bases left unmatched: 5. This CDR3 contains 15 residues. Here the CDR3 DNA reads TGTGCCAGCAGCGTAGCTTCCCAGGGGGCCTATGGCTACACCTTC. Its translation is CASSVASQGAYGYTF. Full variable domain (remainder filled in from reference TRBV9 and TRBJ1-2): DSGVTQTPKHLITATGQRVTLRCSPRSGDLSVYWYQQSLDQGLQFLIQYYNGEERAKGNILERFSAQQFPDLHSELNLSSLELGDSALYFCASSVASQGAYGYTFGSGTRLTVV.

The chain joins TRBV10-1 to TRBJ2-7; D call uncertain. Germline loops: CDR1 WNHNN, CDR2 SYGVQD (reference sequence). V lost 1 base, J lost 2 bases, and 9 bases lay in between. The CDR3 contains 14 residues. The CDR3 sequence is CASSEFESPYEQYF. CDR3 nucleotide sequence: TGCGCCAGCAGTGAGTTTGAGAGCCCCTACGAGCAGTACTTC.

The CDR3 DNA follows: TGTGCCAGCAGCTTAGGGTTGGGAGGGAAGAATGAAAAACTGTTTTTT. Translated: CASSLGLGGKNEKLFF. The rearrangement links TRBV7-6 to TRBJ1-4; D not certain. This CDR3 region has 16 residues. Trimming shortened V by 1 base and J by 5 bases, and 14 bases separated the two germline ends. The germline CDR1 and CDR2 sequences are SGHVS and FNYEAQ.

V gene TRBV28 combines with J gene TRBJ2-7, with D uncertain. Per germline, CDR1 MDHEN and CDR2 SYDVKM. The CDR3 covers 11 residues. V shed 2 bases and J shed 3 bases, with 2 bases lying between them. CDR3 in DNA: TGTGCCAGCAGTTTAGACTACGAGCAGTACTTC. It is translated as CASSLDYEQYF.

This rearrangement joins TRBV28 to TRBJ2-3; 8 bases agree with TRBD2. CDR1 and CDR2 from the germline V gene are MDHEN and SYDVKM. The CDR3 has 14 residues. J gave up 4 bases and V 5 bases, and 5 bases lay outside the gene matches. The CDR3 DNA follows: TGTGCCAGCAGTACAAGCGGGAGCCCAGATACGCAGTATTTT. The encoded protein is CASSTSGSPDTQYF.

The gene calls are TRBV4-3 and TRBJ1-3, with D unresolved. CDR3 length: 14 amino acids. V was cut by 0 bases and J by 4 bases, with 7 bases left in between. Looked up from germline, CDR1 is LGHNA and CDR2 is YSLEER. DNA for the CDR3: TGCGCCAGCAGCCAAGATCGAGGCGGAAACACCATATATTTT. It encodes CASSQDRGGNTIYF.

J is TRBJ2-7 and V is TRBV19, with a tentative D call TRBD2 (6 bases). CDR1 and CDR2 (germline): LNHDA, SQIVND (reference sequence). Deletions cut 3 bases from V and 3 bases from J, with 12 bases between. This CDR3 is built from 14 residues. The CDR3 sequence: CASSISGVFYEQYF. CDR3 sequence (DNA): TGTGCCAGTAGTATTTCGGGAGTATTCTACGAGCAGTACTTC.

V usage is TRBV4-3 and J usage is TRBJ2-1; 11 bases agree with TRBD2. J was trimmed by 8 bases and V by 2 bases; bases with no gene match: 8. This CDR3 has 16 residues. CDR1 LGHNA and CDR2 YSLEER come from the germline V gene. CDR3 nucleotide sequence: TGCGCCAGCAGCCAAAGGGGCCTAGCGGGGGGACATGAGCAGTTCTTC. It yields the protein CASSQRGLAGGHEQFF.

The chain is built from TRBV4-3 and TRBJ2-1, with TRBD2 identical over 13 bases. V was pared by 0 bases and J by 0 bases, with 8 bases of the junction left unmatched. CDR1 and CDR2 (germline): LGHNA, YSLEER. This CDR3 contains 20 residues. This chain's CDR3 is CASSQDWGLAGISSYNEQFF. CDR3 sequence (DNA): TGCGCCAGCAGCCAAGATTGGGGACTAGCGGGGATAAGCTCCTACAATGAGCAGTTCTTC.